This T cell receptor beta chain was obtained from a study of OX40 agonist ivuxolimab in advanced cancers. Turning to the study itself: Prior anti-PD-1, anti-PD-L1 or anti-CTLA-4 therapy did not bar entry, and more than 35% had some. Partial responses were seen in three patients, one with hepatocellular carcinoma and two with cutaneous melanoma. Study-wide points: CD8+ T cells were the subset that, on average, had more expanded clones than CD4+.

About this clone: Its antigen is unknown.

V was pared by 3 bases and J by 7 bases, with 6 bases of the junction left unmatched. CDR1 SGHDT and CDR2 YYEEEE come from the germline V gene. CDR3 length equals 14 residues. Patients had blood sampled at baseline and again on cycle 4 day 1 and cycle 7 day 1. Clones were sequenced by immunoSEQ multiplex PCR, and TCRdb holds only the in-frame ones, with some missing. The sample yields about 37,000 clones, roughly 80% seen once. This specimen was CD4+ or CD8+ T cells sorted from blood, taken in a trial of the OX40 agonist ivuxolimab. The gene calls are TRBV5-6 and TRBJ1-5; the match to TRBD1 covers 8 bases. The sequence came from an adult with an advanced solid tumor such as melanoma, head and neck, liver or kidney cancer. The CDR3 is CASSSQGARQPQHF. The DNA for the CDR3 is TGTGCCAGCAGCTCCCAGGGGGCTCGACAGCCCCAGCATTTT.